This T cell receptor beta chain was captured in a study of cytomegalovirus exposure and HLA in healthy donors. The germline V gene has CDR1 MNHEY and CDR2 SMNVEV (reference sequence). V lost 3 bases to trimming and J lost 3 bases; unmatched junction nucleotides: 10. The CDR3 is made up of 16 amino acids. Study results and limitations: Association of 16,951 TCR beta sequences with HLA alleles was found at 0.05 false discovery rate in a later analysis. Upon later analysis, TCR association rates were observed to vary by HLA locus, being highest for DRB1 and lowest for HLA-C. An analysis done earlier found most TCR beta V segments productive about 90% or about 30% of the time.

With respect to this clone: Its antigen is not known.

With 60 Vbeta and 13 Jbeta primers, the PCR was carried out. How the authors handled the data: Per a later analysis, the number of unique TCR beta chains was around 79 million, of which 9 million to 12 million were shared. The method was immunoSEQ multiplex PCR; TCRdb's version includes in-frame clones alone and lacks a portion of them. The DNA was the basis for D and trimming; V, J and clone size are from that table. The repertoire consists of 150,000 to 200,000 clones, with roughly 80% occurring once and the leading ten covering around 1.4%. The TCR sequence derives from a girl aged 5 to 17 in good health and CMV-seropositive. The rearrangement links TRBV27 to TRBJ2-7; TRBD1 aligns across 8 bases. The specimen was PBMCs. DNA of the CDR3: TGTGCCAGCAGTTTCCGATGGACAGGGCTGAGCTACGAGCAGTACTTC. Encoded protein: CASSFRWTGLSYEQYF.